The 19 T cell receptor beta chains reported below all come from one sample, sequenced in a study of blood T cell repertoires in COVID-19. TCRdb's table, derived via immunoSEQ multiplex PCR, lists solely in-frame clones and lacks some. Of about 38,000 clones in the sample, roughly 80% were seen once. The sequenced sample consisted of peripheral blood. These receptors were obtained from a man in his sixties with COVID-19, enrolled during active disease.

V usage is TRBV9 and J usage is TRBJ2-1, with 8 positions matching TRBD2. The germline CDR1 and CDR2 sequences are SGDLS and YYNGEE. V gave up 0 bases and J gave up 2 bases; unmatched junction bases: 1. This CDR3 contains 15 residues. The CDR3 reads CASSVDSGAYNEQFF. In DNA, the CDR3 is TGTGCCAGCAGCGTAGATAGCGGGGCCTACAATGAGCAGTTCTTC.

J is TRBJ2-5 and V is TRBV6-5; 7 bases are a match to TRBD1. The CDR3 loop spans 13 amino acids. Germline V gene lookup returns CDR1 MNHEY and CDR2 SVGAGI. V shed 8 bases, J shed 2 bases, and the junction held 5 bases outside the gene matches. This chain's CDR3 is CASRSGGQETQYF. The CDR3 DNA sequence: TGTGCCAGCCGCTCAGGGGGTCAAGAGACCCAGTACTTC.

The J gene is TRBJ2-3, the V gene TRBV6-5; TRBD2 is a possible D gene (5 bases). Trimming shortened V by 6 bases and J by 5 bases, and 12 bases separated the two germline ends. CDR1 and CDR2 from the germline V gene are MNHEY and SVGAGI. This CDR3 spans 13 amino acids. The CDR3 DNA sequence: TGTGCCAGCAGCCACACACGGGGAGATACGCAGTATTTT. It codes for CASSHTRGDTQYF.

In this sample, this clone turned up once. V is TRBV4-3 and J is TRBJ2-7; tentative D call: TRBD1 (6 bases). The CDR3 is 13 residues long. CDR1 and CDR2 from the germline V gene are LGHNA and YSLEER. Trimming stripped 1 base from V and 3 bases from J, with 7 bases between. The CDR3 reads CASSQARGYEQYF. CDR3 nucleotides: TGCGCCAGCAGCCAAGCCAGGGGCTACGAGCAGTACTTC.

The gene calls are TRBV28 and TRBJ1-2; 8 nucleotides line up with TRBD1. This CDR3 spans 15 amino acids. The V gene's germline CDR1 is MDHEN and CDR2 SYDVKM. The V segment lost 4 bases and the J segment 0 bases; nucleotides outside the gene matches: 4. CDR3 DNA sequence: TGTGCCAGCAGTTATGGACAGGGAGCTAACTATGGCTACACCTTC. Its protein is CASSYGQGANYGYTF.

This chain links TRBV30 with TRBJ1-2, with D possibly being TRBD1 (6 bases). Germline values: CDR1 GTSNPN, CDR2 SVGIG (reference sequence). V lost 8 bases, J lost 2 bases, and 15 bases lay in between. The CDR3 totals 13 residues. The CDR3 loop reads CAQGRGRNYGYTF. CDR3 sequence (DNA): TGTGCCCAGGGCAGGGGAAGAAACTATGGCTACACCTTC.

CDR3 coding DNA: TGTGCCAGCAGCTTATATGCCAGGGGCTCCTACGAGCAGTACTTC. Translation: CASSLYARGSYEQYF. The chain has TRBV7-2 and TRBJ2-7, with a weak D call TRBD1 (6 bases). Looked up from germline, CDR1 is SGHTA and CDR2 is FQGNSA. This CDR3 is 15 amino acids long. Trimming took off 2 bases at V and 0 bases at J, with 11 bases between the two ends.

This clone was seen once. The chain combines TRBV4-3 with TRBJ1-5; 9 positions agree with TRBD1. Per the germline V gene, CDR1 is LGHNA and CDR2 is YSLEER. V shed 3 bases and J 0 bases; nucleotides not matched to a gene: 0. The CDR3 length is 15 residues. CDR3 residues: CASSQGQGSNQPQHF. The CDR3 DNA sequence: TGCGCCAGCAGCCAGGGACAGGGTAGCAATCAGCCCCAGCATTTT.

The chain combines TRBV6-5 with TRBJ2-5; 7 positions match TRBD1. CDR3 size: 15 residues. In germline, CDR1 is MNHEY, CDR2 SVGAGI. V trimming: 0 bases; J trimming: 2 bases; junction bases outside the gene matches: 3. The CDR3 sequence is CASSYSGQLQETQYF. CDR3 nucleotides: TGTGCCAGCAGTTACTCGGGACAGTTACAAGAGACCCAGTACTTC.

V is TRBV25-1 and J is TRBJ1-3, with D perhaps matching TRBD1 (5 bases). The germline V and J ends were trimmed by 1 base and 2 bases, with 9 bases remaining between them. Germline CDR1 MGHDK, CDR2 SYGVNS. The CDR3 has 15 amino acids. The DNA for the CDR3 is TGTGCCAGCAGTGAATTTCAGGGTACTGGAAACACCATATATTTT. Translated, it gives CASSEFQGTGNTIYF.

The chain employs TRBV20-1 and TRBJ2-7; TRBD2 matches at 10 bases. Germline loops: CDR1 DFQATT, CDR2 SNEGSKA (reference sequence). V was pared by 3 bases and J by 3 bases, with 8 bases of the junction left unmatched. There are 15 residues in the CDR3. The CDR3 nucleotides are TGCAGTGCTAGTATCCTAGCGGGAGTTCGCTACGAGCAGTACTTC. As protein: CSASILAGVRYEQYF.

As regards this clone: Additional DNA sequences in this sample encode the identical CDR3. In DNA, the CDR3 is TGTGCCAGCAGCTTAGCGGGGGGTACCGGGGAGCTGTTTTTT. This encodes CASSLAGGTGELFF. The chain combines TRBV7-2 with TRBJ2-2; tentative D call: TRBD2 (6 bases). Germline CDR1 is SGHTA and CDR2 is FQGNSA. Trimming shortened V by 0 bases and J by 5 bases, and 7 bases separated the two germline ends. The CDR3 has 14 residues.

The chain couples TRBV19 to TRBJ2-6; D is undetermined. The CDR3 has 16 amino acids. CDR1 and CDR2 (germline): LNHDA, SQIVND (reference sequence). Trimming removed 7 bases from V and 0 bases from J, with 13 bases in between. CDR3 sequence: CASNSRAFSGANVLTF. The CDR3 nucleotides read TGTGCCAGTAATTCAAGAGCCTTCTCTGGGGCCAACGTCCTGACTTTC.

The chain couples TRBV6-5 to TRBJ2-1, with a possible D match to TRBD1 (5 bases). Per the germline V gene, CDR1 is MNHEY and CDR2 is SVGAGI. The CDR3 sequence is 15 residues long. The germline V and J ends were trimmed by 3 bases and 2 bases, with 11 bases remaining between them. CDR3 in DNA: TGTGCCAGCAGTTATCAGGTGGGGCCCTACAATGAGCAGTTCTTC. It codes for CASSYQVGPYNEQFF.

The V call is TRBV28, the J call TRBJ2-3, with TRBD2 matching over 14 bases. CDR1 MDHEN and CDR2 SYDVKM come from the germline V gene. After removal of 5 bases from V and 5 bases from J, the junction contained 9 bases not matched to a gene. This CDR3 is built from 17 residues. This CDR3 is CASSPAGLAGAKDTQYF. DNA of the CDR3: TGTGCCAGCAGTCCCGCGGGACTAGCGGGAGCCAAAGATACGCAGTATTTT.

A few counts support this clone. Different DNA sequences within this sample yield the same CDR3. The chain carries TRBV5-1 and TRBJ2-1; no reliable D call. In germline, CDR1 is SGHRS, CDR2 YFSETQ. Trimming left V 1 base short and J 7 bases short, with 3 bases between. This CDR3 is 11 amino acids long. The CDR3 sequence is CASSLQNEQFF. The CDR3 DNA reads TGCGCCAGCAGCTTGCAAAATGAGCAGTTCTTC.

The chain employs TRBV5-4 and TRBJ2-7; 10 bases agree with TRBD1. Germline CDR1 and CDR2: SGHNT and YYREEE (reference sequence). This CDR3 region has 15 residues. V was clipped by 0 bases and J by 5 bases; unmatched bases: 5. The CDR3 nucleotides read TGTGCCAGCAGCTTGGGGGGACAGGGGTCCAACGAGCAGTACTTC. Translation gives CASSLGGQGSNEQYF.

This CDR3 is CASSYRGSGYTF. The CDR3 DNA sequence: TGTGCCAGCAGTTATCGGGGGAGTGGCTACACCTTC. The genes are TRBV6-5 and TRBJ1-2; possible D gene TRBD1, 5 bases. The germline gives CDR1 MNHEY, CDR2 SVGAGI. Trimming removed 3 bases from V and 7 bases from J, with 9 bases in between. The CDR3 extends over 12 amino acids.

The chain has TRBV28 and TRBJ1-1; D may be TRBD1 (5 bases). V lost 7 bases and J 3 bases, leaving 21 bases between the germline ends. This CDR3 comprises 16 residues. Germline V gene sequence: CDR1 MDHEN, CDR2 SYDVKM. The CDR3 sequence: CASTLAGLRRYTEAFF. CDR3 DNA sequence: TGTGCCAGCACCTTGGCAGGGCTTAGACGGTACACTGAAGCTTTCTTT.